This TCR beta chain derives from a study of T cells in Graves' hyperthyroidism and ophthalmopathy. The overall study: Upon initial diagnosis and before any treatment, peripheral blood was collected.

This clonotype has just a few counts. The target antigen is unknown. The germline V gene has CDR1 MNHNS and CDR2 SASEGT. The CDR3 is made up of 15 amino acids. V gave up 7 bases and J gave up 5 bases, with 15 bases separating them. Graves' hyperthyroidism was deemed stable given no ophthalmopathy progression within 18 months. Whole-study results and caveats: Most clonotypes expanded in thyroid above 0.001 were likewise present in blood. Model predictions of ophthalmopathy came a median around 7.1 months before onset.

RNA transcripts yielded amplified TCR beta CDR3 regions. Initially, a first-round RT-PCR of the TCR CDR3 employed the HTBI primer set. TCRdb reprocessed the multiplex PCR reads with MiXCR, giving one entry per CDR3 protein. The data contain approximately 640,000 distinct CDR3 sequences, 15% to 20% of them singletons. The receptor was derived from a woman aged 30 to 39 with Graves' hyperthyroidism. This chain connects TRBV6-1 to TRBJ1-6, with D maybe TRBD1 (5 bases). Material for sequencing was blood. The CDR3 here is CASTGQKANNSPLHF. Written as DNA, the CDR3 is TGTGCCAGCACCGGACAAAAAGCGAATAATTCACCCCTCCACTTT.